This T cell receptor beta chain was identified in a study of blood T cell repertoires in COVID-19. Study overall: Sample material is recorded as cDNA or gDNA derived from T cells, B-cell-depleted T cells, or PBMCs.

It was within 2 weeks before study entry that exposed participants met a COVID-19 case. The V and J ends lost 3 bases and 5 bases, in that order; junction bases with no gene match: 8. There are 15 residues in the CDR3. CDR1 is SGHAT and CDR2 is FQNNGV in the germline V gene. Methods used by the authors: By means of reference gene primer amplification, nucleated cell counts were estimated. The assay was immunoSEQ multiplex PCR, and TCRdb's table has in-frame clones only and misses some. Clone size and V and J calls were adopted from that table, with D and trimming inferred from the DNA. The sample shows 200,000 to 250,000 clones, 83% of them seen only once.

This receptor was taken from a woman in her fifties or sixties who had been exposed to COVID-19. Sequencing was performed on PBMCs or T cells enriched from blood (not recorded which). V is TRBV11-2 and J is TRBJ2-7, with 9 bases identical to TRBD1. In nucleotides, the CDR3 is TGTGCCAGCAGCTTGCCCGACAGGGGGAGCGACGAGCAGTACTTC. Residues: CASSLPDRGSDEQYF.